These T cell receptor beta chains were read from a single sample in a study of blood T cells in healthy people across ages. TCRdb re-derived calls from the 5' RACE reads in MiXCR, one entry per CDR3 protein. The table lists approximately 1.5 million distinct CDR3 sequences, approximately 32% of them singletons, with about 11% in the top ten. The sample taken for sequencing was blood. The origin of the receptors is a woman aged 25-40 years in good health. Each CDR3 is given with its conserved first and last residue. A D gene is named only where the DNA matches it firmly. Part of the rows lack a size; the others show once, few, many or a class for expanded clones.

d_gene	v_gene	abundance	j_gene	CDR3aa	CDR3nt
NA	TRBV21-1	few	TRBJ2-5	CASSKSGLAGHQETQYF	TGTGCCAGCAGCAAATCGGGCCTAGCGGGCCACCAAGAGACCCAGTACTTC
TRBD2	TRBV11-1	NA	TRBJ2-1	CARTGTSGYNEQFF	TGTGCCAGGACCGGGACTAGCGGATACAATGAGCAGTTCTTC
NA	TRBV7-3	few	TRBJ2-7	CASRSDFSEQYF	TGTGCCAGCAGGTCAGACTTCAGCGAGCAGTACTTC
NA	TRBV12-3/TRBV12-4	many	TRBJ1-2	CASTAGPLGYTF	TGTGCCAGCACCGCCGGCCCCCTTGGCTACACCTTC
TRBD2	TRBV4-1	NA	TRBJ2-1	CASSQEPGGPVNEQFF	TGCGCCAGCAGCCAAGAACCGGGAGGCCCTGTCAATGAGCAGTTCTTC
NA	TRBV27	NA	TRBJ1-4	CASSIRDRTNEKLFF	TGTGCCAGCAGTATAAGGGACCGAACTAATGAAAAACTGTTTTTT
TRBD1	TRBV20-1	NA	TRBJ2-7	CSVPNRDSLENHEQYF	TGCAGTGTTCCGAACCGGGACAGCTTAGAGAACCACGAGCAGTACTTC
NA	TRBV9	NA	TRBJ1-1	CASSVGSGDMNTEAFF	TGTGCCAGCAGCGTAGGTTCAGGAGACATGAACACTGAAGCTTTCTTT
NA	TRBV4-1	many	TRBJ2-1	CASSQEPGFGNEQFF	TGCGCCAGCAGCCAAGAACCCGGGTTCGGCAATGAGCAGTTCTTC
NA	TRBV20-1	NA	TRBJ1-5	CSVQSRTGQPQHF	TGCAGTGTTCAATCCCGGACTGGTCAGCCCCAGCATTTT
NA	TRBV30	NA	TRBJ2-7	CAWSVPRGISYEQYF	TGTGCCTGGAGTGTCCCCCGGGGGATCTCCTACGAGCAGTACTTC
NA	TRBV9	few	TRBJ1-3	CASSVDPGRGNTIYF	TGTGCCAGCAGCGTAGATCCGGGTCGAGGAAACACCATATATTTT
NA	TRBV7-8	NA	TRBJ2-3	CASSLVRGGHPGTDTQYF	TGTGCCAGCAGCTTAGTCCGCGGGGGCCACCCGGGCACAGATACGCAGTATTTT
TRBD2	TRBV4-2	NA	TRBJ2-3	CASSQGTSGRVTDTQYF	TGTGCCAGCAGCCAGGGGACTAGCGGGAGGGTAACAGATACGCAGTATTTT
TRBD2	TRBV20-1	few	TRBJ2-1	CSSGLVVYNNEQFF	TGCAGTTCTGGACTAGTAGTTTACAACAATGAGCAGTTCTTC
NA	TRBV20-1	many	TRBJ2-5	CSARLSRGEYF	TGCAGTGCTAGACTCTCCAGGGGGGAGTACTTC
NA	TRBV18	once	TRBJ2-5	CASSRDAIDEAQYF	TGTGCCAGCTCAAGGGACGCCATTGATGAGGCCCAGTACTTC
NA	TRBV7-3	NA	TRBJ2-4	CASSAVAGAKNIQYF	TGTGCCAGCAGCGCCGTGGCAGGAGCCAAAAACATTCAGTACTTC
TRBD1	TRBV10-3	many	TRBJ2-5	CAISVGTEETQYF	TGTGCCATCAGTGTTGGGACAGAAGAGACCCAGTACTTC
NA	TRBV30	NA	TRBJ2-4	CAWTLAKNIQYF	TGTGCCTGGACTCTGGCCAAAAACATTCAGTACTTC
NA	TRBV20-1	NA	TRBJ1-2	CSATLGGFGGYTF	TGCAGTGCCACCCTGGGGGGTTTTGGTGGCTACACCTTC
TRBD1	TRBV7-8	many	TRBJ2-5	CASSLDGQGARETQYF	TGTGCCAGCAGCTTAGACGGACAGGGGGCACGGGAGACCCAGTACTTC
NA	TRBV27	NA	TRBJ2-6	CASREHSAGELFFGEGSGANVLTF	NA
TRBD2	TRBV6-5	few	TRBJ2-1	CASVASGGGAFF	TGTGCCAGCGTGGCTAGCGGTGGTGGTGCGTTCTTC
NA	TRBV28	NA	TRBJ1-5	CASTREDNQPQHF	TGTGCCAGCACAAGAGAGGACAATCAGCCCCAGCATTTT
NA	TRBV6-2/TRBV6-3	NA	TRBJ1-1	CASSPQSTEAFF	TGTGCCAGCAGCCCACAGAGCACTGAAGCTTTCTTT
TRBD1	TRBV14	NA	TRBJ2-1	CASSQRQGWHEQFF	TGTGCCAGCAGCCAGAGACAGGGGTGGCATGAGCAGTTCTTC
NA	TRBV29-1	NA	TRBJ2-6	CSVEGRQYSSGTNVLTF	TGCAGCGTTGAAGGCCGACAGTACAGCTCTGGGACCAACGTCCTGACTTTC
TRBD2	TRBV12-3/TRBV12-4	NA	TRBJ2-2	CASSFSGGSNTGELFF	TGTGCCAGCAGTTTCAGCGGGGGGTCGAACACCGGGGAGCTGTTTTTT
TRBD1	TRBV9	NA	TRBJ2-7	CASSVRDRDYEQYF	TGTGCCAGCAGCGTCCGGGACAGGGATTACGAGCAGTACTTC
TRBD1	TRBV27	few	TRBJ1-5	CASSPGAGGRRQPQHF	TGTGCCAGCAGTCCCGGGGCAGGGGGCAGGAGACAGCCCCAGCATTTT